These T cell receptor beta chains were read from a single sample in a study of blood T cell repertoires in COVID-19. Here immunoSEQ multiplex PCR was the method, and the copy in TCRdb shows in-frame clones only, minus some. The repertoire consists of approximately 89,000 clones, with approximately 80% occurring once and the leading ten covering about a fifth. Sequencing input: peripheral blood. These receptors originate from a woman aged 80 or over with acute or convalescent COVID-19. Each CDR3 is given with its conserved first and last residue. Fields, in order: J gene, D gene, clone size, V gene, CDR3 DNA, CDR3 protein. A D gene is named only where the DNA matches it firmly. For some rows the clone size is stated as once, few or many, or as a class when expanded; others skip it.

j_call: TRBJ2-3; d_call: TRBD2; clone_size: many; v_call: TRBV7-2; cdr3_nt: TGTGCCAGCAGCTTAGGATGGTCGGGAGGGCCTTTTCATACGCAGTATTTT; cdr3_aa: CASSLGWSGGPFHTQYF
j_call: TRBJ2-2; d_call: -; clone_size: -; v_call: TRBV3-1/TRBV3-2; cdr3_nt: TGTGCCAGCAGCCAAGAGTCATGGCGGGATTGGAACACCGGGGAGCTGTTTTTT; cdr3_aa: CASSQESWRDWNTGELFF
j_call: TRBJ1-2; d_call: TRBD1; clone_size: -; v_call: TRBV20-1; cdr3_nt: TGCAGTGCTAGTAGGGACAGAACTTATGGCTACACCTTC; cdr3_aa: CSASRDRTYGYTF
j_call: TRBJ2-7; d_call: TRBD2; clone_size: many; v_call: TRBV4-2; cdr3_nt: TGTGCCAGCAGCCCCGAGGCTAGCGGGAGCTACGAGCAGTACTTC; cdr3_aa: CASSPEASGSYEQYF
j_call: TRBJ1-6; d_call: -; clone_size: -; v_call: TRBV6-2/TRBV6-3; cdr3_nt: TGTGCCAGCAGTTACTCAACGGGAGGGACGCTATCCTCACCCCTCCACTTT; cdr3_aa: CASSYSTGGTLSSPLHF
j_call: TRBJ2-7; d_call: -; clone_size: -; v_call: TRBV7-3; cdr3_nt: TGTGCCAGCAGCTTAACGGTCACAGGGTACTACGAGCAGTACTTC; cdr3_aa: CASSLTVTGYYEQYF
j_call: TRBJ2-7; d_call: TRBD2; clone_size: once; v_call: TRBV7-8; cdr3_nt: TGTGCCAGCAGCTTAGTAGCTTCTCGGACTAGCGGGATATACGAGCAGTACTTC; cdr3_aa: CASSLVASRTSGIYEQYF
j_call: TRBJ2-3; d_call: TRBD2; clone_size: -; v_call: TRBV2; cdr3_nt: TGTGCCAGCAGCACGACGGGGGGAACGGATACGCAGTATTTT; cdr3_aa: CASSTTGGTDTQYF
j_call: TRBJ2-6; d_call: -; clone_size: -; v_call: TRBV4-1; cdr3_nt: TGCGCCAGCAGCCTCGGACGGGGGGCCTCTGGGGCCAACGTCCTGACTTTC; cdr3_aa: CASSLGRGASGANVLTF
j_call: TRBJ1-1; d_call: -; clone_size: -; v_call: TRBV6-1; cdr3_nt: TGTGCCAGCAGTGAGTTAGGCAGGGAAACTGAAGCTTTCTTT; cdr3_aa: CASSELGRETEAFF
j_call: TRBJ1-3; d_call: -; clone_size: -; v_call: TRBV5-4; cdr3_nt: TGTGCCAGCAGCTCACAGGACAGCTTCTTCTCTGGAAACACCATATATTTT; cdr3_aa: CASSSQDSFFSGNTIYF
j_call: TRBJ2-3; d_call: TRBD2; clone_size: -; v_call: TRBV6-5; cdr3_nt: TGTGCCAGCGGAATACTAGCGGGAGTCGAGTATTTT; cdr3_aa: CASGILAGVEYF
j_call: TRBJ2-5; d_call: TRBD2; clone_size: once; v_call: TRBV5-1; cdr3_nt: TGCGCCAGCAGCCCGCAAGGGACTAGAGAAGAGACCCAGTACTTC; cdr3_aa: CASSPQGTREETQYF
j_call: TRBJ1-6; d_call: -; clone_size: once; v_call: TRBV19; cdr3_nt: TGTGCCAGTACCTCCTTGGGAGGGGATGGCTCACCCCTCCACTTT; cdr3_aa: CASTSLGGDGSPLHF
j_call: TRBJ1-2; d_call: -; clone_size: -; v_call: TRBV5-6; cdr3_nt: TGTGCCAGCAGCGAAACCGGGCGGGGGCGAGGTGGCTACACCTTC; cdr3_aa: CASSETGRGRGGYTF
j_call: TRBJ2-2; d_call: -; clone_size: -; v_call: TRBV7-7; cdr3_nt: TGTGCCAGCAGTCAAAACAGGCGGACCGGGGAGCTGTTTTTT; cdr3_aa: CASSQNRRTGELFF
j_call: TRBJ2-1; d_call: -; clone_size: -; v_call: TRBV5-1; cdr3_nt: TGCGCCAGCAGCTTGTTCCTAGGCGATAATGAGCAGTTCTTC; cdr3_aa: CASSLFLGDNEQFF
j_call: TRBJ1-5; d_call: TRBD1; clone_size: few; v_call: TRBV20-1; cdr3_nt: TGCAGTGCTAGTGACAGGGGGCAACCCCAGCATTTT; cdr3_aa: CSASDRGQPQHF
j_call: TRBJ2-2; d_call: TRBD2; clone_size: -; v_call: TRBV24-1; cdr3_nt: TGTGCCACCAGTGATTTAGGCGGGGAGGGTCCCGGGGAGCTGTTTTTT; cdr3_aa: CATSDLGGEGPGELFF
j_call: TRBJ2-2; d_call: TRBD1; clone_size: -; v_call: TRBV7-8; cdr3_nt: TGTGCCAGCAGCTGGACAGGGGGAAACACCGGGGAGCTGTTTTTT; cdr3_aa: CASSWTGGNTGELFF
j_call: TRBJ2-2; d_call: TRBD1; clone_size: -; v_call: TRBV29-1; cdr3_nt: TGCAGCGTTACAAGGGACAGGCGCACCGGGGAGCTGTTTTTT; cdr3_aa: CSVTRDRRTGELFF
j_call: TRBJ2-7; d_call: -; clone_size: -; v_call: TRBV6-5; cdr3_nt: TGTGCCAGCAGTTCGGGGGATACCTACGAGCAGTACTTC; cdr3_aa: CASSSGDTYEQYF